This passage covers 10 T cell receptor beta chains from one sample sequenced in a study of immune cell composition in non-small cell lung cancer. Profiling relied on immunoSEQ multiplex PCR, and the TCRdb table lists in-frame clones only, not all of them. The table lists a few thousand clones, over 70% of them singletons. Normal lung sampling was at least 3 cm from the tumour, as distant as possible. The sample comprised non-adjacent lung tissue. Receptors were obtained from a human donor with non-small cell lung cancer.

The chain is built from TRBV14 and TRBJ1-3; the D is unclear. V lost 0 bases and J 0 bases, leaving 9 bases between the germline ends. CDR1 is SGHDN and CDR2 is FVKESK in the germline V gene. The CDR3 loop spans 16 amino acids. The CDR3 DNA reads TGTGCCAGCAGCCAAGATCGAACGGGCTCTGGAAACACCATATATTTT. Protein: CASSQDRTGSGNTIYF.

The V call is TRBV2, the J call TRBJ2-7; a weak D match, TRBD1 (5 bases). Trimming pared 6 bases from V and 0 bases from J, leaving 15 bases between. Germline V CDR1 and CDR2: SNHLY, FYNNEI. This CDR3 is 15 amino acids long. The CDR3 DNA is TGTGCCAGCAGCCTAAATCAGGGTTCCTCCTACGAGCAGTACTTC. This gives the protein CASSLNQGSSYEQYF.

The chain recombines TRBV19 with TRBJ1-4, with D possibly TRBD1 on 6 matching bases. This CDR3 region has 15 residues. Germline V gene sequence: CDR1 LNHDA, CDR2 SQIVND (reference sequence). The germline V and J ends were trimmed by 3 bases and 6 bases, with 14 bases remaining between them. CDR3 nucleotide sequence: TGTGCCAGTAGTATGCCTTCGGGGGGCGATGAAAAACTGTTTTTT. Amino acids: CASSMPSGGDEKLFF.

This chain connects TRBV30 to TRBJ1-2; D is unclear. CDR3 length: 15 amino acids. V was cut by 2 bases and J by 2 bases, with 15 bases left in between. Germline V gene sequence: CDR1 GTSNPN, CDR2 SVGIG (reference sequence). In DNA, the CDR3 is TGTGCCTGGAGTTACGGGGAGACGGCAAACTATGGCTACACCTTC. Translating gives CAWSYGETANYGYTF.

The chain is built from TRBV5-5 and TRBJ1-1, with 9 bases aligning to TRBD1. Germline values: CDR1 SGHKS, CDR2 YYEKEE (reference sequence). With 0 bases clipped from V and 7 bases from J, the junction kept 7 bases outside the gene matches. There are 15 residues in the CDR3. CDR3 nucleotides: TGTGCCAGCAGCTTGGGGTGGACAGGGGTACTTGAAGCTTTCTTT. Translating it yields CASSLGWTGVLEAFF.

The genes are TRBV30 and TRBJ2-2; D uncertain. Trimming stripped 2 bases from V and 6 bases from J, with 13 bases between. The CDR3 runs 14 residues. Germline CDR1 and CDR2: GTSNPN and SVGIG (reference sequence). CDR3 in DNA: TGTGCCTGGAGTATGTCTCTTTCGGCCGGGGAGCTGTTTTTT. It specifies CAWSMSLSAGELFF.

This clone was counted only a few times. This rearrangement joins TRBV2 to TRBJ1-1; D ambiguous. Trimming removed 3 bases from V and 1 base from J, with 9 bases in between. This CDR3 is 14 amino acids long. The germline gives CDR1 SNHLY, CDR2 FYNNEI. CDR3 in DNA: TGTGCCAGCAGTGAGATAACGGGGAACACTGAAGCTTTCTTT. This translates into CASSEITGNTEAFF.

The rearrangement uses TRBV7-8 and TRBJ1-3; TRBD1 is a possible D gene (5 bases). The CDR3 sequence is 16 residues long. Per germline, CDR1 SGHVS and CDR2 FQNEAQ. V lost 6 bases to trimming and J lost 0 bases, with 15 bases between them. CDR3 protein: CASSRRDFSSGNTIYF. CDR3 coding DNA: TGTGCCAGCAGTCGACGGGACTTTAGCTCTGGAAACACCATATATTTT.

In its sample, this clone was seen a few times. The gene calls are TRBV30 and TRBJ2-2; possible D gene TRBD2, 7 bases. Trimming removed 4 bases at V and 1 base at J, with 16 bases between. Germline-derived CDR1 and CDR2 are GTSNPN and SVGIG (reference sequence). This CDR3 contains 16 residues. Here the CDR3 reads CAWTLAGAMNTGELFF. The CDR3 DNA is TGTGCCTGGACCCTTGCGGGGGCTATGAACACCGGGGAGCTGTTTTTT.

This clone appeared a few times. CDR3 protein: CAWGHSGNTIYF. The CDR3 coding sequence is TGTGCCTGGGGACACTCGGGAAACACCATATATTTT. This chain uses TRBV30 with TRBJ1-3, with D possibly matching TRBD1 (5 bases). Trimming stripped 5 bases from V and 4 bases from J, with 9 bases between. Germline-derived CDR1 and CDR2 are GTSNPN and SVGIG (reference sequence). The CDR3 is 12 amino acids. Based on the CDR3 plus reference TRBV30 and TRBJ1-3, the full variable domain is SQTIHQWPATLVQPVGSPLSLECTVEGTSNPNLYWYRQAAGRGLQLLFYSVGIGQISSEVPQNLSASRPQDRQFILSSKKLLLSDSGFYLCAWGHSGNTIYFGEGSWLTVV.